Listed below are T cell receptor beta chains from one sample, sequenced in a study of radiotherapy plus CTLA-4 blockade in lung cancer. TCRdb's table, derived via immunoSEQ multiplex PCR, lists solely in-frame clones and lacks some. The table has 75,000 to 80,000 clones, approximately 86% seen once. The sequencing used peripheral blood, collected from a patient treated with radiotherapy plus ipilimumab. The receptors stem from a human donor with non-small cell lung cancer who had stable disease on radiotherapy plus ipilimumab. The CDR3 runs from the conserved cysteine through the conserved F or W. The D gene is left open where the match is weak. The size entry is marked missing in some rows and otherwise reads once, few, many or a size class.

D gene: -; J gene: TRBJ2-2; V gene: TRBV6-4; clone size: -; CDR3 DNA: TGTGCCAGCACTTTTGGCCGGGGACCCCCGTCCTCGAACACCGGGGAGCTGTTTTTT; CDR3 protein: CASTFGRGPPSSNTGELFF
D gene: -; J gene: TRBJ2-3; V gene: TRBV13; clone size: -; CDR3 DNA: TGTGCCAGCAGCCCCACTAGTGGGTCCCCAGATACGCAGTATTTT; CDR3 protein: CASSPTSGSPDTQYF
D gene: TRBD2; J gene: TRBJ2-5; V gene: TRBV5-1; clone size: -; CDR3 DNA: TGCGCCAGCAGCCCCATCGCAAGCGGGGGGCGCCAAGAGACCCAGTACTTC; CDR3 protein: CASSPIASGGRQETQYF
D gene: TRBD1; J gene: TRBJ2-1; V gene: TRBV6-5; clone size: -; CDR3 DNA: TGTGCCAGCTCGAACAGGGGTTACGGCAATGAGCAGTTCTTC; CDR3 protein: CASSNRGYGNEQFF
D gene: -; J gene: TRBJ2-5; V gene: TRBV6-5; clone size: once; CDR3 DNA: TGTGCCAGCAGTCGAAAGGCGTTAGGAGAGACCCAGTACTTC; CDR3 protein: CASSRKALGETQYF
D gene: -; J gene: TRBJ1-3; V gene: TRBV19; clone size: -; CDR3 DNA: TGTGCCAGTAGTAACAGGACAGTGATCTTTGGAAACACCATATATTTT; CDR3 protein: CASSNRTVIFGNTIYF
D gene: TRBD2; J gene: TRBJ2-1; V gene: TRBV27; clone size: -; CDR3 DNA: TGTGCCAGCAGTCTCAGATCCGGGACTAGCGGACTCTACAATGAGCAGTTCTTC; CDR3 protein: CASSLRSGTSGLYNEQFF
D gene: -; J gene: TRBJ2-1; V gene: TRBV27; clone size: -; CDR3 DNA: TGTGCCAGCAGGAGGAATGAGCAGTTCTTC; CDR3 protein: CASRRNEQFF
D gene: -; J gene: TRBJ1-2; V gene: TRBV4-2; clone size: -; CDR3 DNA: TGTGCCAGCAGCGTCCAGGGGAATGGCTACACCTTC; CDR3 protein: CASSVQGNGYTF
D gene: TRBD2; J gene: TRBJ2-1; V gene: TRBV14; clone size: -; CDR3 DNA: TGTGCCAGCAGCTACCGGACTAGCAGTGAGCAGTTCTTC; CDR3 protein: CASSYRTSSEQFF
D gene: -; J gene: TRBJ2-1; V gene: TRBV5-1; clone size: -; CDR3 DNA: TGCGCCAGCAGCCTTGGGGGCGGGGCAACCTACAATGAGCAGTTCTTC; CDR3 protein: CASSLGGGATYNEQFF
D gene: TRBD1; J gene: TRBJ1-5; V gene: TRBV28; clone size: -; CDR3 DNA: TGTGCCAGCAGTTTAGGGGTTGGACAGGGAAGGGGAAATCAGCCCCAGCATTTT; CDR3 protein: CASSLGVGQGRGNQPQHF
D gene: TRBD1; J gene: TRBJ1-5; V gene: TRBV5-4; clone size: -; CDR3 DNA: TGTGCCAGCAGCTTGGACTTGGACAGGAGTAGCAATCAGCCCCAGCATTTT; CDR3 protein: CASSLDLDRSSNQPQHF
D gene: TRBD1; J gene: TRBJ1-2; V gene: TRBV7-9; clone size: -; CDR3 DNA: TGTGCCAGCAGCCCCGAGACAGGGGACTATGGCTACACCTTC; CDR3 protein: CASSPETGDYGYTF
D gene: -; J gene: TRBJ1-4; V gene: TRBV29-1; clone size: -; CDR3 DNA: TGCAGCACCCAGACGGGCCAGTCGAATGAAAAACTGTTTTTT; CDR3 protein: CSTQTGQSNEKLFF
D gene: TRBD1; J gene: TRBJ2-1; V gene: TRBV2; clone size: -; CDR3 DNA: TGTGCCAGCGCGTCCGGGACAGGGAATGAGCAGTTCTTC; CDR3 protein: CASASGTGNEQFF
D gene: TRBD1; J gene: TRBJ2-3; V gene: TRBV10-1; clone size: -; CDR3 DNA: TGCGCCAGCAGTGAGTCGACAGGGTCTGATACGCAGTATTTT; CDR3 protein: CASSESTGSDTQYF
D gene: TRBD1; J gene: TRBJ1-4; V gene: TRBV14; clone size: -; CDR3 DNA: TGTGCCAGCAGCCGGGATCAGGGGGGGACTGAAAAACTGTTTTTT; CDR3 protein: CASSRDQGGTEKLFF
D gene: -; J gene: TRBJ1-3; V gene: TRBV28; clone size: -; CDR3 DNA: TGTGCCAGCAGTTTGAGTTTCAGCTACTCTGGAAACACCATATATTTT; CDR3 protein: CASSLSFSYSGNTIYF
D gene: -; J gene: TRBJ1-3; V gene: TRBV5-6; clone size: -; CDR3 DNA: TGTGCCAGCAGTCTCACGGGGGCGTGGAACACCATATATTTT; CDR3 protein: CASSLTGAWNTIYF
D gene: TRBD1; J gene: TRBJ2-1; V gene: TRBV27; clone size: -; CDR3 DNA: TGTGCCAGCAAAGACGGGACAGGGGCATACAATGAGCAGTTCTTC; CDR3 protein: CASKDGTGAYNEQFF
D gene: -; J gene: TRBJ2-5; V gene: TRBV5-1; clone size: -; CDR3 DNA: TGCGCCAGCAGCTTGAGGGGGGTGACGGAGACCCAGTACTTC; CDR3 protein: CASSLRGVTETQYF
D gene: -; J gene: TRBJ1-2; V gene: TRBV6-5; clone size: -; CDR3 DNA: TGTGCCAGCAGTTCAGGGCGGCAGGGCCGACCGCACTACACCTTC; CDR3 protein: CASSSGRQGRPHYTF
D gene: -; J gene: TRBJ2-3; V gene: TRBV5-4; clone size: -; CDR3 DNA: TGTGCCAGCAGTATTAGCTACACAGATACGCAGTATTTT; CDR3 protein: CASSISYTDTQYF
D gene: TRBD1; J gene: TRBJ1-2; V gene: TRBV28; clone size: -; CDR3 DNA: TGTGCCAGCAGCCCGGGACAGGGGGCTATTAGCTACACCTTC; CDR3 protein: CASSPGQGAISYTF
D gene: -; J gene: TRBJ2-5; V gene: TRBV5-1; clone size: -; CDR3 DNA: TGCGCCAGCAGCTCGACCGGGACACCAGAAGAGACCCAGTACTTC; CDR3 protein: CASSSTGTPEETQYF
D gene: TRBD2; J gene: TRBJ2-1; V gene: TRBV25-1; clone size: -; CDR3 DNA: TGTGCCAGCAGTGAAGTCAGCGGGATCTCCTACAATGAGCAGTTCTTC; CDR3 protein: CASSEVSGISYNEQFF
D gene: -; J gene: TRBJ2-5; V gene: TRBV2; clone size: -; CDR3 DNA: TGTGCCAGCAGTGAGGACGGGGCCCAGTACTTC; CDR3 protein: CASSEDGAQYF
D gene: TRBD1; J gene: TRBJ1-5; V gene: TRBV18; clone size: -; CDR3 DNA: TGTGCCAGCTCACGTGCTGACAGGGGAAGCGGGCAGCCCCAGCATTTT; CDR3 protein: CASSRADRGSGQPQHF
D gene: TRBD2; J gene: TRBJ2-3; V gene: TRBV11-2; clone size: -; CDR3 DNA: TGTGCCAGCAGCTATCAGCGGGGGGCCACAGATACGCAGTATTTT; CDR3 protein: CASSYQRGATDTQYF
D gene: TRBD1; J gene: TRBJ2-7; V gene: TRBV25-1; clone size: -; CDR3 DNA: TGTGCCAGCGAGTCGGGACAGCCCTACGAGCAGTACTTC; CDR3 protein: CASESGQPYEQYF
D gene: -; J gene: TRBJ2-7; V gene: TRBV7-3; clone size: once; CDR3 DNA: TGTGCCAGCAGCCTGAACGACGGGAGCCACTACGAGCAGTACTTC; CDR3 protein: CASSLNDGSHYEQYF
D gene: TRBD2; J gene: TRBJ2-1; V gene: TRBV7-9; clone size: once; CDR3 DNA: TGTGCCAGCACCGGACTAGCGGGAGGTAATGAGCAGTTCTTC; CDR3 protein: CASTGLAGGNEQFF
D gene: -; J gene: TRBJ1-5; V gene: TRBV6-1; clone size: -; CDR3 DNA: TGTGCCAGCAGTGAAGTGGTTCCGCCCCAGCATTTT; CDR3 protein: CASSEVVPPQHF
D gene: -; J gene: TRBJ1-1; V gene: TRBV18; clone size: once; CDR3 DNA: TGTGCCAGCTCACCCACCGTAGGCCCTTTTAATGAAGCTTTCTTT; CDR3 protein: CASSPTVGPFNEAFF
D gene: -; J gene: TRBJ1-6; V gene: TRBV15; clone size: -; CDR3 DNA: TGTGCCACCAGCAGGCCCGAGGCTCGGTTCGGGTCACCCCTCCACTTT; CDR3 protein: CATSRPEARFGSPLHF
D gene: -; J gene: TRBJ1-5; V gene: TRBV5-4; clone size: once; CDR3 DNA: TGTGCCCCTGGGGGAGGGGCTCAGCCCCAGCATTTT; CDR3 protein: CAPGGGAQPQHF
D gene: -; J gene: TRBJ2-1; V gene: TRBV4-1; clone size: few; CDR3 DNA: TGCGCCAGCAGCGTATTGACCAAGGGCCCGCAGTTCTTC; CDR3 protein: CASSVLTKGPQFF
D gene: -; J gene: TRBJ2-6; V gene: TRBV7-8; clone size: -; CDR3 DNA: TGTGCCAGCAGCCTACCCCGTACTGGGGCCAACGTCCTGACTTTC; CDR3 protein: CASSLPRTGANVLTF
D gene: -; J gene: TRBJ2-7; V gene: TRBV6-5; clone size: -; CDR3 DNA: TGTGCCAGCAGTCAGGGGGGATACGAGCAGTACTTC; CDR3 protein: CASSQGGYEQYF